What follows is one T cell receptor beta chain and its context. Antigen: not known. This entry comes from a study of post-analysis software for immune sequencing data. Notes on the study in general: Included in a set of about five TRBV segments more frequent in patients than controls were TRBV5-6, TRBV5-1 and TRBV20-1. Multiple sclerosis patients had significantly lower normalized Chao1 diversity than controls.

Prepared TCR beta cDNA libraries contained unique molecular identifiers. Via MiXCR, TCRdb re-called the PCR reads, giving one row per CDR3 protein. This table has some 690,000 distinct CDR3 sequences, approximately 60% appearing once. Trimming took off 0 bases at V and 3 bases at J, with 9 bases between the two ends. The CDR3 has 15 amino acids. Germline CDR1 reads LGHDT; CDR2 reads YNNKEL (reference sequence). The receptor was derived from a girl between 2 and 10 years old with multiple sclerosis. The sequencing input was blood. The chain couples TRBV3-1 to TRBJ2-1; possible D gene TRBD2, 5 bases. CDR3 loop: CASSQDSGNYNEQFF. CDR3 sequence (DNA): TGTGCCAGCAGCCAAGATTCCGGGAACTACAATGAGCAGTTCTTC.